The rows below give T cell receptor beta chains drawn from one sample of a study of early T cells in non-severe SARS-CoV-2 infection. One entry per CDR3 protein results from TCRdb running MiXCR on the 5' RACE reads. The table lists some 40,000 distinct CDR3 sequences, roughly 5.3% of them singletons. Source material: whole blood. These receptors were obtained from an adult who was a healthcare worker with PCR-confirmed SARS-CoV-2 infection or an uninfected control (not recorded which). The conserved cysteine and the conserved F or W are not part of the CDR3 here.

J gene,V gene,CDR3 length,CDR3 protein
TRBJ1-2,TRBV3-1,12,ASSLGGLDYGYT
TRBJ2-1,TRBV6-1,13,ASSFAGRSYNEQF
TRBJ1-1,TRBV7-2,13,ASSTWTGAITEAF
TRBJ2-2,TRBV7-3,12,ASSPGMNTGELF
TRBJ2-7,TRBV12-3/TRBV12-4,11,ASSWGQAYEQY
TRBJ2-7,TRBV18,13,ASSPPAGAAYEQY
TRBJ2-5,TRBV7-2,10,ASHTPGETQY
TRBJ1-5,TRBV6-6,14,ASSPYRTDSNQPQH
TRBJ1-1,TRBV7-2,12,ASSSLGGRTEAF
TRBJ2-2,TRBV19,14,ASSIVIWKNTGELF
TRBJ1-2,TRBV6-6,10,ASISPNYGYT
TRBJ2-1,TRBV14,15,ASSRYGTSGVYNEQF
TRBJ2-2,TRBV12-3/TRBV12-4,10,ASSFLFGELF
TRBJ2-1,TRBV6-1,13,ASRVDRNLYNEQF
TRBJ2-1,TRBV7-2,13,ASSLERNSYNEQF
TRBJ2-7,TRBV6-5,12,ASSYTDRTWEQY
TRBJ1-6,TRBV7-9,12,ASSLYRVNSPLH
TRBJ1-5,TRBV20-1,12,SAWESNSNQPQH
TRBJ2-7,TRBV10-3,12,AISGALEVGEQY
TRBJ2-3,TRBV4-2,15,ASSQTLGGARTDTQY
TRBJ1-3,TRBV30,10,AWSGTGNTIY
TRBJ2-3,TRBV11-2,14,ASSSIRQGPTDTQY
TRBJ1-2,TRBV7-2,10,ASTRNRGGYT
TRBJ2-1,TRBV5-1,13,ASSKTSGGPGEQF
TRBJ2-7,TRBV29-1,9,SVGPGEEQY
TRBJ2-1,TRBV10-2,12,ASSTDSSYNEQF
TRBJ1-2,TRBV2,10,ASRITGDGYT
TRBJ2-7,TRBV6-5,12,ASSPGLASYEQY
TRBJ2-7,TRBV21-1,12,ASSPKEGSYEQY
TRBJ2-2,TRBV10-3,13,AISDWSQSPGELF
TRBJ2-7,TRBV20-1,11,SARVTTDYEQY
TRBJ2-3,TRBV14,10,ASSQGGDTQY
TRBJ2-1,TRBV7-8,11,ASSWGLVREQF
TRBJ2-2,TRBV13,10,ASSSKIGELF
TRBJ1-2,TRBV20-1,9,SAPGRVGYT